This paragraph reports one T cell receptor beta chain. The sample originates from a study of blood T cell repertoires in COVID-19. About the research overall: T cells, B-cell-depleted T cells, or PBMCs supplied cDNA or gDNA.

The CDR3 is made up of 13 amino acids. Germline CDR1 is KGHSH and CDR2 is LQKENI. V dropped 4 bases and J dropped 8; count of bases not matched to a gene: 6. In the source study's methods: By means of reference gene primer amplification, nucleated cell counts were estimated. TCRdb keeps only in-frame clones here, not all; method: immunoSEQ multiplex PCR. V and J calls and clone size are copied from that table; D and trimming were computed from the DNA. The sample holds roughly 160,000 clones, over 80% seen once. The receptor's source is a woman between 55 and 75 years old who had recovered from COVID-19. The sequenced sample consisted of peripheral blood. The V and J genes are TRBV18 and TRBJ1-2; TRBD1 aligns across 8 bases. The CDR3, as DNA: TGTGCCAGCTCACTCGGGACAGGCGCCGGCTACACCTTC. It specifies CASSLGTGAGYTF.